This is a list of T cell receptor beta chains from one sample in a study of human T cells and chemical hapten exposure. TCRdb ran MiXCR on the RACE reads and lists one entry per CDR3 protein. The data show fewer than 400,000 distinct CDR3 sequences, around 7% seen once. Material: whole blood, obtained in connection with sensitization to the hapten diphenylcyclopropenone (DPC). The source of these receptors is a woman under 30 with alopecia areata. Some clones in this sample may be carry-over from other donors' samples. Each CDR3 is given with its conserved first and last residue. The order of the fields is V gene, J gene, clone size, D gene, CDR3 protein, CDR3 DNA. A D gene is named only where the DNA matches it firmly. Clone size is stated in some rows and not others, as once, few, many or a class when expanded.

TRBV7-2	TRBJ1-3	many	-	CASSSTRGSGNTIYF	TGTGCCAGCAGCTCCACCAGGGGCTCTGGAAACACCATATATTTT
TRBV29-1	TRBJ1-2	few	-	CSSMGRGTSNGYTF	TGCAGCTCGATGGGCAGGGGTACAAGTAATGGCTACACCTTC
TRBV4-2	TRBJ2-1	many	-	CASSQSQGGYNEQFF	TGTGCCAGCAGCCAGTCGCAAGGGGGATACAATGAGCAGTTCTTC
TRBV18	TRBJ2-1	few	TRBD2	CASSAASGGASYNEQFF	TGTGCCAGCTCAGCCGCTAGCGGGGGGGCTTCCTACAATGAGCAGTTCTTC
TRBV7-6	TRBJ2-7	many	-	CASSLARGYEQYF	TGTGCCAGCAGCTTAGCGCGCGGGTACGAGCAGTACTTC
TRBV7-9	TRBJ1-5	many	TRBD1	CASSPGQVNQPQHF	TGTGCCAGCAGCCCGGGACAGGTCAATCAGCCCCAGCATTTT
TRBV7-2	TRBJ1-2	few	-	CASSFRDLNYGYTF	TGTGCCAGCAGCTTCAGGGATTTAAACTATGGCTACACCTTC
TRBV24-1	TRBJ2-3	many	-	CATSSSTDTQYF	TGTGCCACCAGTTCAAGCACAGATACGCAGTATTTT
TRBV4-3	TRBJ2-1	few	-	CASSRVGGRDYNEQFF	TGCGCCAGCAGCCGCGTAGGGGGGCGGGATTACAATGAGCAGTTCTTC
TRBV20-1	TRBJ1-6	few	TRBD1	CSARDWTGARDSPLHF	TGCAGTGCTAGAGATTGGACAGGGGCGAGGGATTCACCCCTCCACTTT
TRBV6-5	TRBJ1-4	-	-	CASSYGGSNEKLFF	TGTGCCAGCAGTTACGGCGGATCTAATGAAAAACTGTTTTTT
TRBV20-1	TRBJ2-2	-	TRBD1	CSAARDRASWIDTGELFF	TGCAGTGCTGCCCGGGACAGGGCCTCTTGGATAGACACCGGGGAGCTGTTTTTT
TRBV6-1	TRBJ2-3	few	TRBD2	CASSLTSGGLIPGTDTQYF	TGTGCCAGCAGTCTGACTAGCGGGGGCCTTATACCTGGCACAGATACGCAGTATTTT
TRBV6-5	TRBJ1-1	-	TRBD1	CASSSRRGLDDTEAFF	TGTGCCAGCAGTTCTCGAAGGGGGCTTGACGACACTGAAGCTTTCTTT
TRBV6-5	TRBJ1-5	many	TRBD1	CASTPLGQGDNQPQHF	TGTGCCAGCACTCCACTCGGACAGGGGGACAATCAGCCCCAGCATTTT
TRBV27	TRBJ1-2	-	-	CASSLSRQTYGYTF	TGTGCCAGCAGTTTATCGAGACAGACCTATGGCTACACCTTC
TRBV20-1	TRBJ2-1	few	-	CSAREWNEQFF	TGCAGTGCTAGAGAATGGAATGAGCAGTTCTTC
TRBV6-2/TRBV6-3	TRBJ1-1	-	-	CASTFNRGTEAFF	TGTGCCAGCACCTTTAATCGGGGGACTGAAGCTTTCTTT
TRBV11-3	TRBJ1-2	-	-	CVSSLDLPGTQRGYTF	TGTGTCAGCAGCTTAGATCTTCCAGGGACTCAAAGGGGCTACACCTTC